This T cell receptor (beta chain) stems from a study of shared clonotypes between healthy human individuals. Original processing notes: Because ImmunoSEQ provided only junction sequences with no quality scores, the filtering differed. Method: immunoSEQ multiplex PCR; TCRdb's copy keeps in-frame clones and lacks some. V and J calls and clone size are given by that table; D and trimming were obtained from the DNA. This table holds approximately 1.9 million clones, just under 95% found once. With V trimmed by 1 base and J by 4 bases, 7 bases remained unmatched. Germline-derived CDR1 and CDR2 are MDHEN and SYDVKM. This CDR3 has 16 amino acids. CD45RO-negative cells were positively selected for CCR7, leaving out terminally differentiated effector memory CD45RA+ cells. Every contributor of samples was a Caucasian grown-up residing in Nashville, Tennessee.

This rearrangement joins TRBV28 to TRBJ1-1; 9 bases are shared with TRBD1. This TCR was sampled from a man younger than 30 in good health. Some clones in this sample may be carry-over from other donors' samples. Sequenced: naive CD8+ T cells from PBMCs. CDR3 bases: TGTGCCAGCAGTTTATTGTCGAACAGGGGGCGCACTGAAGCTTTCTTT. Translation gives CASSLLSNRGRTEAFF.